This T cell receptor (beta chain) is from a study of shared clonotypes between healthy human individuals. Method: immunoSEQ multiplex PCR; TCRdb's copy keeps in-frame clones and lacks some. The table records 2 million to 2.5 million clones, around 93% of them present only once. Germline V gene sequence: CDR1 LNHDA, CDR2 SQIVND (reference sequence). The CDR3 has 15 amino acids. V was pared by 3 bases and J by 6 bases, with 8 bases of the junction left unmatched. The specimen sequenced was naive CD4+ T cells from PBMCs. The sample's subset: CD45RA+ positively selected. The clonotype was recovered from a man between 18 and 35 years old in good health. Some clones in this sample may be carry-over from other donors' samples. The rearrangement joins TRBV19 to TRBJ2-7, with 10 bases lining up with TRBD2. The CDR3 spells CASSIKSGREVEQYF. DNA of the CDR3: TGTGCCAGTAGTATCAAAAGCGGGAGGGAAGTCGAGCAGTACTTC.